Given below is one T cell receptor (beta chain) in context. Its antigen remains unknown. CDR3 length: 18 amino acids. V trimming: 5 bases; J trimming: 2 bases; junction bases outside the gene matches: 12. Germline V gives CDR1 LNHDA, CDR2 SQIVND (reference sequence). Noted treatment: some 20 received Ad26.COV2.S at low or high dose, single or two shots; several received placebo; per-sample allocation not given. Sampling happened 63 days after the first vaccine or placebo injection. Assay used: immunoSEQ multiplex PCR; TCRdb lists only in-frame clones, some missing. Found here are around 450,000 clones, 90% of them singletons; the top ten hold more than 10%. The record originates from a study of Ad26.COV2.S vaccination and SARS-CoV-2 variants. Study background: Among those in the COV1001 Ad26.COV2.S trial arm was the donor. Findings and limits, study-wide: People who got the vaccine had more spike-specific TCR breadth than people who got placebo.

This sample comprised peripheral blood, obtained in a trial of Ad26.COV2.S vaccine versus placebo. The clonotype comes from a person between 18 and 65 years old who received the Ad26.COV2.S COVID-19 vaccine or a placebo. V is TRBV19 and J is TRBJ2-7; 13 bases line up with TRBD2. The chain's CDR3 is CASSRRGGLAGPTYEQYF. The CDR3, as DNA: TGTGCCAGTAGTCGACGGGGGGGACTAGCGGGGCCGACCTACGAGCAGTACTTC.